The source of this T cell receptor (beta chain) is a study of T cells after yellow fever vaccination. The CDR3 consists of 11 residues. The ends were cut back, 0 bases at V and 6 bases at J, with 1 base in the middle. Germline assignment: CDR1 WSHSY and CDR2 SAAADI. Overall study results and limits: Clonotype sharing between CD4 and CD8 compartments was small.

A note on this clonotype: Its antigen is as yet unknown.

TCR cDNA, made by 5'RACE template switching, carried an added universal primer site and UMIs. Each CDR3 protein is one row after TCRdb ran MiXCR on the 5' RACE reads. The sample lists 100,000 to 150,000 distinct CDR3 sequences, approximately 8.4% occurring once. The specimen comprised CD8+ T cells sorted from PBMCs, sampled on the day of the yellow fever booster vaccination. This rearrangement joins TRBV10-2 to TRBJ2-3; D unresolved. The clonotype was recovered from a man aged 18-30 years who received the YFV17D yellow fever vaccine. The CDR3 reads CASSESDTQYF. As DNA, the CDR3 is TGCGCCAGCAGTGAGTCGGATACGCAGTATTTT.